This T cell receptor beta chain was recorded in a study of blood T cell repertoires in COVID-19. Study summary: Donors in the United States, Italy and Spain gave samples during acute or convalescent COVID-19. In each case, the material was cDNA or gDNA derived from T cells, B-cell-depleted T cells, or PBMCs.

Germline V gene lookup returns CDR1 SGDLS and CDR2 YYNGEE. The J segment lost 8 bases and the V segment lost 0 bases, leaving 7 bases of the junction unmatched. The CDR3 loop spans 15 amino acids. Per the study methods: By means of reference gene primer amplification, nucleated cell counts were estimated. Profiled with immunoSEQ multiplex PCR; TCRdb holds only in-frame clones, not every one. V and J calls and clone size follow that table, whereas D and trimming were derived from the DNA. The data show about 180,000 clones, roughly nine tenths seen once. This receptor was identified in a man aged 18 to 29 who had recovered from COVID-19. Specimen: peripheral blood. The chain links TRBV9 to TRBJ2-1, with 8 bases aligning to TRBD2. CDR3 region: CASSVEGLVLDEQFF. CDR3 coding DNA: TGTGCCAGCAGCGTAGAGGGACTAGTACTCGATGAGCAGTTCTTC. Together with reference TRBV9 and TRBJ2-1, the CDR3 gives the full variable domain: DSGVTQTPKHLITATGQRVTLRCSPRSGDLSVYWYQQSLDQGLQFLIQYYNGEERAKGNILERFSAQQFPDLHSELNLSSLELGDSALYFCASSVEGLVLDEQFFGPGTRLTVL.